The next 11 T cell receptor beta chains were all read from a single sample in a study of shared clonotypes between healthy human individuals. Method: immunoSEQ multiplex PCR; TCRdb's copy keeps in-frame clones and lacks some. This table holds around 2,000,000 clones, roughly 94% found once. CD45RO-negative, CCR7-positively selected cells formed the naive CD8 fraction, excluding terminally differentiated effector memory CD45RA+ cells. Source material: naive CD8+ T cells sorted from blood. The receptors were gathered from a man aged 18 to 30 in good health.

With regard to this clone: This CDR3 is also generated by other DNA sequences in the sample. The chain combines TRBV6-5 with TRBJ2-3; no firm D call. V dropped 2 bases and J dropped 0 bases, with 6 bases sitting between them. Looked up from germline, CDR1 is MNHEY and CDR2 is SVGAGI. The CDR3 consists of 14 residues. The CDR3 DNA is TGTGCCAGCAGTTACGGTCCTAGCACAGATACGCAGTATTTT. It codes for CASSYGPSTDTQYF.

The rearrangement uses TRBV4-1 and TRBJ2-7, with 11 bases fitting TRBD2. Germline V gene lookup returns CDR1 MGHRA and CDR2 YSYEKL. The CDR3 covers 18 residues. The V segment lost 4 bases and the J segment 0 bases; nucleotides outside the gene matches: 11. The CDR3 DNA is TGCGCCAGCAGCCCGGTGCCCGGGACTAGCGGTTCCTCCTACGAGCAGTACTTC. Amino acids: CASSPVPGTSGSSYEQYF.

For this clone: Other DNA sequences in this sample translate to the same CDR3. The CDR3 here is CASSPLGGAYETQYF. CDR3 nucleotide sequence: TGTGCCAGCTCACCCCTAGGGGGGGCCTACGAGACCCAGTACTTC. The chain combines TRBV18 with TRBJ2-5; a possible D gene is TRBD2 (7 bases). Germline assignment: CDR1 KGHSH and CDR2 LQKENI. Between the trimmed V and J ends, which lost 3 bases and 5 bases, there was a span of 16 bases. The CDR3 covers 15 residues.

J is TRBJ1-5 and V is TRBV19; D not resolved. The V end lost 0 bases, the J end lost 7 bases, and 13 bases lay between the germline ends. Germline assignment: CDR1 LNHDA and CDR2 SQIVND (reference sequence). The CDR3 sequence is 15 residues long. In DNA form, the CDR3 reads TGTGCCAGTAGTATAGACTGGGTTGGCGTCCAGCCCCAGCATTTT. Its translation: CASSIDWVGVQPQHF.

This sequence joins TRBV27 and TRBJ2-1, with 8 nucleotides matching TRBD2. The CDR3 extends over 16 amino acids. Germline CDR1 and CDR2: MNHEY and SMNVEV (reference sequence). V was pared by 0 bases and J by 4 bases, with 5 bases of the junction left unmatched. The CDR3: CASSLSPSGWYNEQFF. The CDR3 DNA sequence: TGTGCCAGCAGTTTATCGCCTAGCGGGTGGTACAATGAGCAGTTCTTC.

The chain joins TRBV29-1 to TRBJ2-3; D not certain. The CDR3 loop spans 10 amino acids. CDR1 SQVTM and CDR2 ANQGSEA come from the germline V gene. Trimming took off 2 bases at V and 14 bases at J, with 11 bases between the two ends. The CDR3 here is CSVENDGPYF. In nucleotides, the CDR3 is TGCAGCGTTGAAAATGATGGGCCGTATTTT.

The V gene is TRBV10-1, the J gene TRBJ2-2, with D perhaps matching TRBD1 or TRBD2 (5 bases each). CDR3 size: 15 residues. The V and J ends lost 2 bases and 0 bases respectively, with 7 bases between them. CDR1 WNHNN and CDR2 SYGVQD come from the germline V gene (reference sequence). Written as DNA, the CDR3 is TGCGCCAGCAGTGAGCGGGGCGCGAACACCGGGGAGCTGTTTTTT. Protein: CASSERGANTGELFF.

The V gene is TRBV5-1, the J gene TRBJ2-7; 8 nucleotides align to TRBD2. CDR1 is SGHRS and CDR2 is YFSETQ in the germline V gene. This CDR3 spans 14 amino acids. The junction had 7 bases not matched to a gene; V was cut back by 4 bases and J by 4 bases. CDR3 amino acids: CASSPIAGTYEQYF. The CDR3 DNA reads TGCGCCAGCAGCCCGATAGCGGGAACATACGAGCAGTACTTC.

The chain employs TRBV28 and TRBJ1-2; possible D gene TRBD1, 6 bases. Germline CDR1 and CDR2: MDHEN and SYDVKM. The V and J ends lost 4 bases and 4 bases respectively, with 13 bases between them. The CDR3 has 14 amino acids. The CDR3 DNA is TGTGCCAGCAGTTCCGTACAGGGAGGCTATGGCTACACCTTC. Amino acid sequence: CASSSVQGGYGYTF.

This rearrangement joins TRBV19 to TRBJ1-4; 8 nucleotides match TRBD1. The CDR3 is made up of 14 amino acids. The junction had 8 bases not matched to a gene; V was cut back by 7 bases and J by 7 bases. In germline, CDR1 is LNHDA, CDR2 SQIVND (reference sequence). In DNA, the CDR3 is TGTGCCAGTACCCCGGACAGGGAGGGTGAAAAACTGTTTTTT. Its protein product is CASTPDREGEKLFF. The full variable domain, rest sourced from reference TRBV19 and TRBJ1-4, is DGGITQSPKYLFRKEGQNVTLSCEQNLNHDAMYWYRQDPGQGLRLIYYSQIVNDFQKGDIAEGYSVSREKKESFPLTVTSAQKNPTAFYLCASTPDREGEKLFFGSGTQLSVL.

This rearrangement joins TRBV9 to TRBJ2-6; tentative D call: TRBD1 (5 bases). Trimming took 3 bases from V and 0 from J, leaving 10 bases between them. The germline CDR1 and CDR2 sequences are SGDLS and YYNGEE. The CDR3 loop spans 16 amino acids. The CDR3 bases are TGTGCCAGCAGCGCGGACATTATCTCTGGGGCCAACGTCCTGACTTTC. Translated, it gives CASSADIISGANVLTF.